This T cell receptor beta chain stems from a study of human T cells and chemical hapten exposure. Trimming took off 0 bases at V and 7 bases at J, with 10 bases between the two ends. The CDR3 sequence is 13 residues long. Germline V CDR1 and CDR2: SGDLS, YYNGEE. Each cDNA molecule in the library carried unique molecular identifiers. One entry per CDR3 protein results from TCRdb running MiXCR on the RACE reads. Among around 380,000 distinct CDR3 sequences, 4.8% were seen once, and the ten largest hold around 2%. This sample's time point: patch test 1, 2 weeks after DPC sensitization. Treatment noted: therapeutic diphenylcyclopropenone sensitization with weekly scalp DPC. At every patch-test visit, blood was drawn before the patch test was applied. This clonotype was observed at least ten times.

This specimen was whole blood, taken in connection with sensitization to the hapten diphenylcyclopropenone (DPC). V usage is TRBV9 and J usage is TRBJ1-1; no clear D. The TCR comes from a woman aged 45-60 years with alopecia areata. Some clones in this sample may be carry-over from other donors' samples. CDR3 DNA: TGTGCCAGCAGCGTAGGAAACCAATTTGAAGCTTTCTTT. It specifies CASSVGNQFEAFF.